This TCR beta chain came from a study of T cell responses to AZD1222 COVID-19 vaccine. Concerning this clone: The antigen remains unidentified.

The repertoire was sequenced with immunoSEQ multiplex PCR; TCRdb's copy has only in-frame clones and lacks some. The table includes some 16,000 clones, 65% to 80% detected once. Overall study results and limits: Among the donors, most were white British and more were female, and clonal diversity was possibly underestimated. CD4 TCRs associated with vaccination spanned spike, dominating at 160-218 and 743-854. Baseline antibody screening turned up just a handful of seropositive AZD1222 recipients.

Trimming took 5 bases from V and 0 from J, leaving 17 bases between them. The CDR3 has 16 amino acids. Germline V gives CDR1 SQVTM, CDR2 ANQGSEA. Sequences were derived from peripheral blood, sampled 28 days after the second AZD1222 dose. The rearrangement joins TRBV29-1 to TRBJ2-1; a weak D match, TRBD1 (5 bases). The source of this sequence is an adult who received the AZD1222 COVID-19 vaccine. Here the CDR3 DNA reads TGCAGCGTTTTAGAGGACACGATTCTCTCCTACAATGAGCAGTTCTTC. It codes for CSVLEDTILSYNEQFF.